This is a list of T cell receptor beta chains from one sample in a study of blood T cell repertoires in COVID-19. Repertoires were generated with immunoSEQ multiplex PCR, while TCRdb's copy carries only in-frame clones and drops some. The data contain around 250,000 clones, about 89% of them singletons. Material: peripheral blood. The receptors come from an older woman who had recovered from COVID-19. Both conserved end residues are part of each CDR3. A D gene is named only where the DNA matches it firmly. Rows may omit the clone size; those that give it use once, few, many or a size class.

D gene: .; V gene: TRBV4-1; J gene: TRBJ2-1; clone size: .; CDR3 protein: CASSQTGTSYNEQFF; CDR3 DNA: TGCGCCAGCAGCCAAACGGGGACTTCCTACAATGAGCAGTTCTTC
D gene: TRBD2; V gene: TRBV7-2; J gene: TRBJ2-3; clone size: .; CDR3 protein: CASSLSPLAGGVQGTQYF; CDR3 DNA: TGTGCCAGCAGCCTCTCCCCTCTAGCGGGGGGGGTTCAAGGTACGCAGTATTTT
D gene: .; V gene: TRBV24-1; J gene: TRBJ2-7; clone size: .; CDR3 protein: CATSDGRGSEYEQYF; CDR3 DNA: TGTGCCACCAGTGACGGGCGGGGTTCCGAATACGAGCAGTACTTC
D gene: .; V gene: TRBV6-5; J gene: TRBJ1-5; clone size: .; CDR3 protein: CASSQQGGDQPQHF; CDR3 DNA: TGTGCCAGCAGTCAACAGGGTGGTGATCAGCCCCAGCATTTT
D gene: .; V gene: TRBV24-1; J gene: TRBJ2-2; clone size: .; CDR3 protein: CATSEDLGTPGELFF; CDR3 DNA: TGTGCCACCAGTGAGGACTTGGGGACTCCCGGGGAGCTGTTTTTT
D gene: .; V gene: TRBV28; J gene: TRBJ1-5; clone size: .; CDR3 protein: CASSLLRGGTSNQPQHF; CDR3 DNA: TGTGCCAGCAGTTTACTCAGGGGTGGGACTAGCAATCAGCCCCAGCATTTT
D gene: .; V gene: TRBV6-5; J gene: TRBJ2-7; clone size: .; CDR3 protein: CASSYSLAAYEQYF; CDR3 DNA: TGTGCCAGCAGTTACTCGTTAGCCGCCTACGAGCAGTACTTC
D gene: TRBD1; V gene: TRBV28; J gene: TRBJ2-7; clone size: .; CDR3 protein: CASRTGRGLAYEQYF; CDR3 DNA: TGTGCCAGCAGGACCGGAAGGGGGCTGGCCTACGAGCAGTACTTC
D gene: .; V gene: TRBV6-1; J gene: TRBJ1-4; clone size: few; CDR3 protein: CASSETKGHTEKLFF; CDR3 DNA: TGTGCCAGCAGTGAAACCAAGGGGCATACTGAAAAACTGTTTTTT
D gene: TRBD1; V gene: TRBV18; J gene: TRBJ2-7; clone size: .; CDR3 protein: CASSPDPGQGHEQYF; CDR3 DNA: TGTGCCAGCTCTCCTGATCCGGGACAGGGCCACGAGCAGTACTTC